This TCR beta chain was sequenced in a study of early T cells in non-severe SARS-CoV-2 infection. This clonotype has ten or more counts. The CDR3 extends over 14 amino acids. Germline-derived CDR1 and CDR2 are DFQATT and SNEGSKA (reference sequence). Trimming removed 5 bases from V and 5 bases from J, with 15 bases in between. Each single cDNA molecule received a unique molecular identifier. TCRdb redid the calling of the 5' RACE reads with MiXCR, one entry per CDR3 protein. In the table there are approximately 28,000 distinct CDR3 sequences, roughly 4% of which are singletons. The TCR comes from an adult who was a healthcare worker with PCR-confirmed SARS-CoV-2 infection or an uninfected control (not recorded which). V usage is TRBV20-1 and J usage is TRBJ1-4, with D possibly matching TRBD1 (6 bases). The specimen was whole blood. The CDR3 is CSALTGPWNEKLFF. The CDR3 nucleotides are TGCAGTGCTTTAACAGGGCCCTGGAATGAAAAACTGTTTTTT.